There are a few counts of the clone carrying this TCR beta chain. The data were obtained in a study of OX40 agonist ivuxolimab in advanced cancers. Libraries were prepared by immunoSEQ multiplex PCR; TCRdb keeps only in-frame clonotypes and omits some of them. The sample holds approximately 81,000 clones; around 89% are singletons and the top ten take approximately 0.47%. Source: CD4+ or CD8+ T cells sorted from blood, taken in a trial of the OX40 agonist ivuxolimab. The sequence came from an adult with an advanced solid tumor such as melanoma, head and neck, liver or kidney cancer.

The CDR3 is CASSQVDLGLVVNNEQFF. The DNA for the CDR3 is TGCGCCAGCAGCCAAGTTGATCTGGGACTAGTGGTGAACAATGAGCAGTTCTTC. The gene calls are TRBV4-1 and TRBJ2-1, with 8 nucleotides matching TRBD2. CDR3 size: 18 residues. Trimming removed 1 base from V and 5 bases from J; junction bases left unmatched: 13. Germline V gene data show CDR1 as MGHRA and CDR2 as YSYEKL.